Below, 4 T cell receptor beta chains from the same sample are listed, as sequenced in a study of blood T cell repertoires in COVID-19. TCRdb's table, derived via immunoSEQ multiplex PCR, lists solely in-frame clones and lacks some. Of about 170,000 clones in the sample, around four fifths were seen once. Specimen: peripheral blood. These receptors all come from an elderly woman with acute or convalescent COVID-19.

The V call is TRBV19, the J call TRBJ2-1, with 10 bases matching TRBD1. The CDR3 extends over 21 amino acids. The V gene end was trimmed by 3 bases and the J gene end by 7 bases; junction bases not matched to a gene: 24. The V gene's germline CDR1 is LNHDA and CDR2 SQIVND (reference sequence). CDR3 in DNA: TGTGCCAGTAGTATTGGGATTAAGACAGGGGGCGCGGGGGAGGACAGGAATGAGCAGTTCTTC. Encoded protein: CASSIGIKTGGAGEDRNEQFF.

The chain joins TRBV10-1 to TRBJ1-5; D gene ambiguous. The V end was cut by 3 bases, the J end by 6 bases, with 6 bases between. The CDR3 covers 12 residues. In germline, CDR1 is WNHNN, CDR2 SYGVQD (reference sequence). CDR3 DNA sequence: TGCGCCAGCAGTGAAGGGAGTCAGCCCCAGCATTTT. Its translation: CASSEGSQPQHF.

In its sample, this clone was seen once. V and J are TRBV4-2 and TRBJ1-2; no clear D. The germline V and J ends were trimmed by 0 bases and 0 bases, with 5 bases remaining between them. The CDR3 sequence is 14 residues long. Germline loops: CDR1 LGHNA, CDR2 YNFKEQ. CDR3 sequence reads: CASSQDSANYGYTF. The CDR3, as DNA: TGTGCCAGCAGCCAAGATTCAGCTAACTATGGCTACACCTTC.

The chain uses TRBV5-5 and TRBJ2-3; 7 positions agree with TRBD1. The CDR3 contains 15 residues. CDR1 is SGHKS, CDR2 YYEKEE, per germline (reference sequence). V shed 4 bases and J 1 base; nucleotides not matched to a gene: 6. In nucleotides, the CDR3 is TGTGCCAGCAGCCGTGGACAGGCCCGCACAGATACGCAGTATTTT. Residues: CASSRGQARTDTQYF.